This entry lists 31 T cell receptor beta chains sequenced from one sample in a study. MiXCR, applied by TCRdb to the 5' RACE reads, yields one record per CDR3 protein. This repertoire shows tens of thousands of distinct CDR3 sequences, 27% found once; its top ten account for less than 2.5%. Treg sorting used a CD4+CD25+CD127-/low gate. Source material: tumor-infiltrating Tregs sorted from the breast tumor. The receptors here all came from a female donor with breast cancer.

This clonotype is labeled medium-sized (0.01 to 0.1%). The V gene is TRBV6-5, the J gene TRBJ1-2; TRBD1 matches at 7 bases. The CDR3 runs 14 residues. With V trimmed by 2 bases and J by 4 bases, 4 bases remained unmatched. Germline V gives CDR1 MNHEY, CDR2 SVGAGI. The CDR3 here is CASSYEGARYGYTF. In DNA form, the CDR3 reads TGTGCCAGCAGTTACGAGGGGGCGCGCTATGGCTACACCTTC.

A word on this clonotype: This may stem from a read error, because a much larger clone lies one nucleotide away. No conserved phenylalanine or tryptophan is present at the end of the CDR3, so a read error is the likely explanation. CDR3 residues: CSVETRDARYGYTL. The CDR3 DNA sequence: TGCAGCGTTGAGACCCGGGACGCCCGCTATGGCTACACCTTA. V usage is TRBV29-1 and J usage is TRBJ1-2; D possibly corresponds to TRBD1 (5 bases). Germline V gene lookup returns CDR1 SQVTM and CDR2 ANQGSEA. Trimming removed 3 bases at V and 4 bases at J, with 15 bases between. This CDR3 region has 14 residues.

Many counts were recorded for this clonotype. The chain recombines TRBV7-2 with TRBJ1-2; D is unresolved. The CDR3 spans 14 residues. From germline, CDR1 is SGHTA and CDR2 FQGNSA. The V gene lost 2 bases and the J gene lost 2 bases, with 9 bases spanning the gap. CDR3 DNA sequence: TGTGCCAGCAGCTTAAGGGATCAAAACTATGGCTACACCTTC. It is translated as CASSLRDQNYGYTF.

The rearrangement uses TRBV5-1 and TRBJ1-1; unclear D gene. There are 14 residues in the CDR3. The V end was cut by 0 bases, the J end by 7 bases, with 13 bases between. Germline lookup yields CDR1 SGHRS and CDR2 YFSETQ. CDR3 loop: CASSLAGGDIEAFF. In DNA form, the CDR3 reads TGCGCCAGCAGCTTGGCCGGCGGTGATATTGAAGCTTTCTTT.

This clonotype was detected many times. The chain recombines TRBV20-1 with TRBJ2-1; TRBD2 aligns across 14 bases. This CDR3 comprises 15 residues. Germline V gene lookup returns CDR1 DFQATT and CDR2 SNEGSKA (reference sequence). Trimming removed 8 bases from V and 8 bases from J; junction bases left unmatched: 11. The CDR3 sequence is CSLGIRLAGGDEQFF. CDR3 bases: TGCAGTCTAGGGATTCGACTAGCGGGAGGGGATGAGCAGTTCTTC.

This clonotype was recorded many times. This chain links TRBV3-1 with TRBJ2-4; 10 bases map to TRBD1. Germline CDR1 and CDR2: LGHDT and YNNKEL (reference sequence). This CDR3 spans 16 amino acids. The J segment lost 3 bases and the V segment lost 2 bases, leaving 4 bases of the junction unmatched. CDR3 region: CASSQSDRGGKNIQYF. CDR3 bases: TGTGCCAGCAGCCAATCGGACAGGGGGGGCAAAAACATTCAGTACTTC.

This clonotype was observed many times. V is TRBV24-1 and J is TRBJ2-1; 13 bases are shared with TRBD2. V lost 4 bases to trimming and J lost 7 bases; unmatched junction nucleotides: 6. The germline V gene has CDR1 KGHDR and CDR2 SFDVKD. This CDR3 is 16 amino acids long. In DNA, the CDR3 is TGTGCCACCAGTGACTCACTAGCGGGAGGGCCGAATGAGCAGTTCTTC. This translates into CATSDSLAGGPNEQFF.

The J gene is TRBJ1-1, the V gene TRBV7-2; TRBD1 matches at 7 bases. In germline, CDR1 is SGHTA, CDR2 FQGNSA. The CDR3 spans 16 residues. V was clipped by 5 bases and J by 4 bases; unmatched bases: 13. The CDR3, as DNA: TGTGCCAGCAGCCCGAGACAGGGCCGGAGGAGCACTGAAGCTTTCTTT. Its protein is CASSPRQGRRSTEAFF.

V and J are TRBV3-1 and TRBJ2-7; 12 bases are a match to TRBD2. The trim removed 2 bases at V and 6 bases at J, leaving 8 bases unmatched. There are 16 residues in the CDR3. CDR1 and CDR2 from the germline V gene are LGHDT and YNNKEL (reference sequence). The CDR3 bases are TGTGCCAGCAGCCAAAAGGACGGACTAGCGGGACTCGAGCAGTACTTC. Its translation: CASSQKDGLAGLEQYF.

This clonotype has at least ten counts. V gene TRBV6-1 combines with J gene TRBJ1-1, with TRBD1 matching over 7 bases. The CDR3 has 12 residues. The trim removed 6 bases at V and 11 bases at J, leaving 9 bases unmatched. Germline values: CDR1 MNHNS, CDR2 SASEGT. The CDR3 coding sequence is TGTGCCAGCAGCTATGGACAGGCCCAGGCTTTCTTT. Translation: CASSYGQAQAFF.

The chain uses TRBV7-3 and TRBJ1-1; D remains unclear. V gave up 5 bases and J gave up 4 bases, with 11 bases separating them. This CDR3 region has 13 residues. Germline V gene sequence: CDR1 SGHTA, CDR2 FQGTGA. The CDR3 reads CASSPFEATEAFF. CDR3 DNA sequence: TGTGCCAGCAGCCCCTTCGAGGCCACTGAAGCTTTCTTT.

As to this clonotype: At one boundary the junction diverges from the germline segment, which might be a read error. This rearrangement joins TRBV20-1 to TRBJ1-1, with D unclear. The CDR3 totals 14 residues. Germline loops: CDR1 DFQATT, CDR2 SNEGSKA (reference sequence). CDR3: CSARKSGSGTETFF. The CDR3 DNA follows: TGCAGTGCTAGAAAATCCGGGAGCGGCACTGAAACTTTCTTT.

This clonotype was found many times. This sequence joins TRBV10-3 and TRBJ2-1, with a weak D call TRBD1 (5 bases). This CDR3 is built from 13 residues. The germline V gene has CDR1 ENHRY and CDR2 SYGVKD. V was shortened by 8 bases and J by 0 bases, with 8 bases between the two germline ends. CDR3 protein: CAIGASSYNEQFF. In nucleotides, the CDR3 is TGTGCCATCGGGGCCAGCTCCTACAATGAGCAGTTCTTC.

A few counts support this clonotype. The CDR3 coding sequence is TGTGCCAGCAGTGAAAGGGCTGGAAACACCATATATTTT. As protein: CASSERAGNTIYF. V is TRBV2 and J is TRBJ1-3; no firm D call. The V gene lost 2 bases and the J gene lost 2 bases, with 4 bases spanning the gap. The CDR3 spans 13 residues. Per the germline V gene, CDR1 is SNHLY and CDR2 is FYNNEI. The variable domain in full, with the rest retrieved from reference TRBV2 and TRBJ1-3, is EPEVTQTPSHQVTQMGQEVILRCVPISNHLYFYWYRQILGQKVEFLVSFYNNEISEKSEIFDDQFSVERPDGSNFTLKIRSTKLEDSAMYFCASSERAGNTIYFGEGSWLTVV.

This clonotype was found many times. This chain connects TRBV6-6 to TRBJ1-6; D gene unclear. Trimming took off 6 bases at V and 7 bases at J, with 7 bases between the two ends. CDR1 and CDR2 from the germline V gene are MNHNY and SVGAGI (reference sequence). The CDR3 is made up of 12 amino acids. The CDR3 spells CASRNMNSPLHF. For the CDR3, the DNA is TGTGCCAGCAGGAATATGAATTCACCCCTCCACTTT.

The chain uses TRBV9 and TRBJ1-1, with D possibly TRBD1 on 5 matching bases. Germline V gene sequence: CDR1 SGDLS, CDR2 YYNGEE. V was pared by 4 bases and J by 1 base, with 8 bases between. The CDR3 is 13 amino acids. DNA for the CDR3: TGTGCCAGCAGCCTGGACACGAACACTGAAGCTTTCTTT. Amino acids: CASSLDTNTEAFF.

The V and J genes are TRBV25-1 and TRBJ2-7, with TRBD1 matching over 7 bases. V dropped 5 bases and J dropped 2; count of bases not matched to a gene: 9. CDR3 size: 15 residues. The V gene's germline CDR1 is MGHDK and CDR2 SYGVNS. This CDR3 is CASSMPRDRTYEQYF. Here the CDR3 DNA reads TGTGCCAGCAGTATGCCCCGGGACAGAACCTACGAGCAGTACTTC.

This clonotype was counted at least ten times. V gene TRBV7-9 combines with J gene TRBJ1-6; D is unresolved. Per the germline V gene, CDR1 is SEHNR and CDR2 is FQNEAQ (reference sequence). V shed 0 bases and J shed 5 bases, with 8 bases lying between them. This CDR3 is 15 amino acids long. The CDR3 loop reads CASSLAPKDNSPLHF. The CDR3 coding sequence is TGTGCCAGCAGCTTAGCGCCGAAAGATAATTCACCCCTCCACTTT.

The gene calls are TRBV6-5 and TRBJ1-2, with 7 bases matching TRBD1. CDR1 and CDR2 (germline): MNHEY, SVGAGI. The CDR3 is 13 residues long. V was clipped by 0 bases and J by 8 bases; unmatched bases: 3. CDR3 nucleotide sequence: TGTGCCAGCAGTTACTCGTCAGGGGGAGGCTACACCTTC. Translation gives CASSYSSGGGYTF.

V is TRBV9 and J is TRBJ1-2; weak D call: TRBD1 (5 bases). Germline CDR1 and CDR2: SGDLS and YYNGEE. CDR3 length: 13 residues. V lost 6 bases and J lost 4, with 13 bases in between. CDR3 sequence reads: CASTTGPGYGYTF. The CDR3 DNA follows: TGTGCCAGCACCACGGGGCCGGGCTATGGCTACACCTTC.

This clonotype has only a few counts. Being one base from a much bigger clone, this may be a read error. This chain uses TRBV7-9 with TRBJ2-7; the match to TRBD2 covers 7 bases. CDR1 is SEHNR, CDR2 FQNEAQ, per germline (reference sequence). The CDR3 covers 15 residues. For the CDR3, the DNA is TGTGCCAGCAGCCCGAGTAGCGGCGGGAGCTACGAGCAGTGCTTC. It yields the protein CASSPSSGGSYEQCF.

This clonotype is termed medium-sized. The chain uses TRBV5-1 and TRBJ1-2; D not certain. The CDR3 has 14 residues. Deletions cut 0 bases from V and 2 bases from J, with 8 bases between. CDR1 is SGHRS, CDR2 YFSETQ, per germline. The CDR3 is CASSLVSGNYGYTF. The CDR3 DNA reads TGCGCCAGCAGCTTGGTGTCCGGAAACTATGGCTACACCTTC. Combining the CDR3 with reference TRBV5-1 and TRBJ1-2 gives the whole variable domain KAGVTQTPRYLIKTRGQQVTLSCSPISGHRSVSWYQQTPGQGLQFLFEYFSETQRNKGNFPGRFSGRQFSNSRSEMNVSTLELGDSALYLCASSLVSGNYGYTFGSGTRLTVV.

The chain carries TRBV7-9 and TRBJ2-1; possibly TRBD2 for D (6 bases). The CDR3 length is 14 residues. CDR1 is SEHNR and CDR2 is FQNEAQ in the germline V gene (reference sequence). Trimming took 8 bases from V and 0 from J, leaving 11 bases between them. The CDR3 DNA follows: TGTGCCAGCTCGGCGGGGAGCTCCTACAATGAGCAGTTCTTC. This gives the protein CASSAGSSYNEQFF.

This clonotype was detected only once. CDR3 amino acids: CASKAWRGNEQFF. CDR3 DNA sequence: TGTGCCAGCAAAGCTTGGCGGGGCAATGAGCAGTTCTTC. The chain links TRBV6-5 to TRBJ2-1, with D maybe TRBD2 (6 bases). The V gene's germline CDR1 is MNHEY and CDR2 SVGAGI. The CDR3 length is 13 residues. Trimming cost V 7 bases and J 6 bases, with 13 bases left between them.

This clonotype appeared a few times. Possible read error: a much larger clone is one base away. The V call is TRBV4-1, the J call TRBJ1-1; a weak D match, TRBD1 (5 bases). From germline, CDR1 is MGHRA and CDR2 YSYEKL. This CDR3 spans 13 amino acids. V was pared by 0 bases and J by 7 bases, with 9 bases between. This chain's CDR3 is CASSQDRAGEAFF. The CDR3 coding sequence is TGCGCCAGCAGCCAAGACAGGGCAGGTGAAGCTTTCTTT.

Note on this clonotype: Being one base from a much bigger clone, this may be a read error. The CDR3 does not close with the conserved phenylalanine or tryptophan, likely indicating a read error. This chain links TRBV3-1 with TRBJ1-5; no reliable D call. Germline CDR1 and CDR2: LGHDT and YNNKEL (reference sequence). The CDR3 length is 14 residues. Trimming shortened V by 1 base and J by 4 bases, and 8 bases separated the two germline ends. DNA for the CDR3: TGTGCCAGCAGCCAAGGGCTACAGAATCAGCCCCAGCATCTT. Its translation is CASSQGLQNQPQHL.

This clonotype was picked up many times. The chain is built from TRBV9 and TRBJ2-1; 8 nucleotides line up with TRBD2. Germline-derived CDR1 and CDR2 are SGDLS and YYNGEE. The CDR3 contains 13 residues. V shed 4 bases, J shed 9 bases, and the junction held 6 bases outside the gene matches. CDR3 sequence: CASSSGSRGEQFF. DNA for the CDR3: TGTGCCAGCAGCAGCGGGAGTAGGGGTGAGCAGTTCTTC.

This clonotype was seen only a few times. This rearrangement joins TRBV6-5 to TRBJ1-2; unclear D gene. The CDR3 runs to 17 residues. Germline V gene data show CDR1 as MNHEY and CDR2 as SVGAGI. Trimming took off 2 bases at V and 10 bases at J, with 26 bases between the two ends. This CDR3 reads CASSYPPHIRTRMDYTF. Here the CDR3 DNA reads TGTGCCAGCAGTTACCCGCCCCACATCAGAACACGGATGGACTACACCTTC.

As DNA, the CDR3 is TGTGCCAGCAGCTCAATCCGGGACGCCGCCTACGAGCAGTACTTC. Translation: CASSSIRDAAYEQYF. This rearrangement joins TRBV27 to TRBJ2-7; D assignment may be TRBD1 or TRBD2 (5 bases each). Germline V gives CDR1 MNHEY, CDR2 SMNVEV (reference sequence). V lost 6 bases to trimming and J lost 2 bases, with 17 bases between them. The CDR3 is made up of 15 amino acids.

On this clonotype: A much larger clone differs by one base, so this may be a read error. V gene TRBV28 combines with J gene TRBJ2-7, with D tentatively TRBD2 (5 bases). The CDR3 has 14 residues. Germline V lookup: CDR1 MDHEN, CDR2 SYDVKM. V shed 7 bases and J shed 3 bases, with 16 bases lying between them. In nucleotides, the CDR3 is TGTGCCAGCAACCTCGGGGAGCGTGGCTACGAGCAGTACTTC. This gives the protein CASNLGERGYEQYF.

The sample holds a few counts of this clonotype. Given a much more abundant clone one base away, this may be a read error. This chain links TRBV24-1 with TRBJ1-2; D might be TRBD1 (5 bases). The V gene lost 5 bases and the J gene lost 3 bases, with 15 bases spanning the gap. Germline V gene lookup returns CDR1 KGHDR and CDR2 SFDVKD. This CDR3 spans 15 amino acids. CDR3 nucleotide sequence: TGTGCCACCAGTGGCCTCGGGGCCTCTGACTATGGCTACACCTTC. It encodes CATSGLGASDYGYTF.